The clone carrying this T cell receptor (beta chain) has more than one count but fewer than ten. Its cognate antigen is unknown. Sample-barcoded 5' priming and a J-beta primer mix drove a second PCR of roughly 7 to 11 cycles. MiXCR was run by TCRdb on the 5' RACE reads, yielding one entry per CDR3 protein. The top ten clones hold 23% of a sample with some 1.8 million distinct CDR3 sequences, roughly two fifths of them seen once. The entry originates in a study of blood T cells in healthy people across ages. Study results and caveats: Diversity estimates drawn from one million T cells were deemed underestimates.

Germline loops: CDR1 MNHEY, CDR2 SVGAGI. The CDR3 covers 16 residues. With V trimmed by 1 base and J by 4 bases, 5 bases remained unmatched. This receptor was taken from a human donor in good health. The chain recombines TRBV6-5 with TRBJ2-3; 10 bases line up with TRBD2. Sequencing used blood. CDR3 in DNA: TGTGCCAGCAGTTACTATATAAGCGGGGGGGCAGATACGCAGTATTTT. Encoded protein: CASSYYISGGADTQYF.